These 32 T cell receptor beta chains share one sample of origin, sequenced in a study of low-dose radiotherapy and immunotherapy resistance in tumors. With TRAV- and TRBV-specific primers, first-strand cDNA was made, covering the alpha and beta chains. TCRs were amplified for 15 to 25 PCR cycles with a constant-region primer and V-primer adapter. MiXCR, applied by TCRdb to the reads, yields one record per CDR3 protein. Of roughly 19,000 distinct CDR3 sequences listed, around 67% are singletons. These receptors were obtained from a human donor with advanced metastatic prostate, ovarian, gallbladder or colorectal cancer (not recorded which). This table probably holds off-target reads from a library built for another chain.

The chain links TRBV25-1 to TRBJ1-3; 7 bases line up with TRBD1. Germline V lookup: CDR1 MGHDK, CDR2 SYGVNS. Trimming removed 5 bases from V and 1 base from J; junction bases left unmatched: 2. This CDR3 has 14 residues. DNA for the CDR3: TGTGCCAGCAGTCGACAGGGTTCTGGAAACACCATATATTTT. Its protein is CASSRQGSGNTIYF.

In its sample, this clonotype was seen a few times. The junction shows a germline mismatch at one end, possibly a read error. The chain is built from TRBV6-2 or TRBV6-3 and TRBJ2-6, with TRBD2 matching over 7 bases. CDR1 and CDR2 from the germline V gene are MNHEY and SVGEGT. CDR3 length equals 13 residues. The CDR3 DNA sequence: TGTGCCAGCAGGATGCCGGGGGGCAACGTCCTGACTTTC. It encodes CASRMPGGNVLTF.

CDR3 DNA: TGTGCCAGCAGCCCTAGTATACCCAGCGGGAGCGGGGAGCTGTTTTTT. This gives the protein CASSPSIPSGSGELFF. This sequence joins TRBV7-8 and TRBJ2-2; 8 bases are a match to TRBD2. V shed 5 bases, J shed 7 bases, and the junction held 12 bases outside the gene matches. This CDR3 is built from 16 residues. Germline values: CDR1 SGHVS, CDR2 FQNEAQ. Using reference TRBV7-8 and TRBJ2-2 for the parts outside the CDR3, the full variable domain is GAGVSQSPRYKVAKRGQDVALRCDPISGHVSLFWYQQALGQGPEFLTYFQNEAQLDKSGLPSDRFFAERPEGSVSTLKIQRTQQEDSAVYLCASSPSIPSGSGELFFGEGSRLTVL.

This clonotype has only one observation. The CDR3 loop reads CASTVYLGLFF. Written as DNA, the CDR3 is TGTGCCAGCACCGTTTACCTGGGGCTGTTTTTT. The V gene is TRBV7-9, the J gene TRBJ1-4; D is unresolved. Per germline, CDR1 SEHNR and CDR2 FQNEAQ (reference sequence). Trimming removed 7 bases at V and 14 bases at J, with 14 bases between. There are 11 residues in the CDR3.

The chain is built from TRBV20-1 and TRBJ2-3; D tentatively fits TRBD1 or TRBD2 (5 bases each). The CDR3 consists of 14 residues. The germline CDR1 and CDR2 sequences are DFQATT and SNEGSKA (reference sequence). Between the trimmed V and J ends, which lost 6 bases and 0 bases, there was a span of 13 bases. CDR3 protein: CSARDAGSTDTQYF. The CDR3 nucleotides are TGCAGTGCCAGGGACGCGGGTAGCACAGATACGCAGTATTTT.

The chain is built from TRBV6-2 or TRBV6-3 and TRBJ2-2, with TRBD1 as a possible D gene (5 bases). Germline V gene data show CDR1 as MNHEY and CDR2 as SVGEGT. Trimming cost V 6 bases and J 5 bases, with 10 bases left between them. The CDR3 has 13 residues. This chain's CDR3 is CASRPSGTGELFF. The CDR3 DNA is TGTGCCAGCAGGCCCTCAGGGACCGGGGAGCTGTTTTTT.

The genes are TRBV11-3 and TRBJ1-1; D is ambiguous. Germline V gives CDR1 SGHNT, CDR2 YENEEA. The CDR3 consists of 13 residues. V was shortened by 4 bases and J by 3 bases, with 9 bases between the two germline ends. The CDR3 DNA reads TGTGCCAGCAGCTCAAGACGGTACACTGAAGCTTTCTTT. Its translation: CASSSRRYTEAFF.

The rearrangement uses TRBV24-1 and TRBJ2-1; 12 bases match TRBD2. Germline assignment: CDR1 KGHDR and CDR2 SFDVKD. After removal of 4 bases from V and 9 bases from J, the junction contained 6 bases not matched to a gene. There are 15 residues in the CDR3. This CDR3 reads CATSETSGSSSEQFF. CDR3 in DNA: TGTGCCACCAGTGAGACTAGCGGGAGCTCGAGTGAGCAGTTCTTC.

This chain connects TRBV6-1 to TRBJ2-1, with 8 bases lining up with TRBD2. This CDR3 is built from 14 residues. Germline V gene lookup returns CDR1 MNHNS and CDR2 SASEGT. Trimming removed 4 bases from V and 5 bases from J; junction bases left unmatched: 4. CDR3 nucleotide sequence: TGTGCCAGCAGTGCTGGACTAGCTAACAATGAGCAGTTCTTC. Translated, it gives CASSAGLANNEQFF.

The rearrangement joins TRBV28 to TRBJ2-1, with TRBD1 matching over 8 bases. The V gene's germline CDR1 is MDHEN and CDR2 SYDVKM. This CDR3 spans 12 amino acids. V shed 5 bases, J shed 10 bases, and the junction held 4 bases outside the gene matches. The CDR3 is CASSARTGEQFF. DNA of the CDR3: TGTGCCAGCAGTGCCCGGACAGGGGAGCAGTTCTTC.

The chain couples TRBV29-1 to TRBJ1-5; D is unclear. The germline V gene has CDR1 SQVTM and CDR2 ANQGSEA. V shed 4 bases and J shed 2 bases, with 9 bases lying between them. The CDR3 has 13 amino acids. The chain's CDR3 is CSVAVDGNQPQHF. DNA of the CDR3: TGCAGCGTTGCGGTTGACGGCAATCAGCCCCAGCATTTT.

The chain links TRBV11-2 to TRBJ2-5; D might be TRBD2 (5 bases). The germline V gene has CDR1 SGHAT and CDR2 FQNNGV. Trimming stripped 1 base from V and 5 bases from J, with 14 bases between. This CDR3 contains 15 residues. For the CDR3, the DNA is TGTGCCAGCAGCTTAGGCACGGGGTTTGGGGAGACCCAGTACTTC. It codes for CASSLGTGFGETQYF.

The gene calls are TRBV6-2 or TRBV6-3 and TRBJ2-2; TRBD1 matches 8 bases. The junction had 4 bases not matched to a gene; V was cut back by 6 bases and J by 4 bases. Germline-derived CDR1 and CDR2 are MNHEY and SVGEGT. This CDR3 spans 14 amino acids. This CDR3 reads CASRDRAVTGELFF. The CDR3 DNA reads TGTGCCAGCAGGGACAGGGCGGTCACCGGGGAGCTGTTTTTT.

The genes are TRBV10-3 and TRBJ2-5; 11 nucleotides agree with TRBD2. The germline gives CDR1 ENHRY, CDR2 SYGVKD. The CDR3 spans 15 residues. The junction had 10 bases not matched to a gene; V was cut back by 10 bases and J by 3 bases. The CDR3 is CATETVAGGKETQYF. The CDR3 bases are TGTGCCACAGAGACGGTAGCGGGGGGGAAAGAGACCCAGTACTTC.

The V and J genes are TRBV5-1 and TRBJ2-1; no clear D. V dropped 4 bases and J dropped 2 bases, with 7 bases sitting between them. The germline CDR1 and CDR2 sequences are SGHRS and YFSETQ. This CDR3 is 13 amino acids long. The chain's CDR3 is CASSLRAYNEQFF. The DNA of the CDR3 is TGCGCCAGCAGCCTCCGGGCCTACAATGAGCAGTTCTTC.

This clonotype was recorded a few times. The chain employs TRBV28 and TRBJ2-7, with a weak D call TRBD2 (6 bases). Germline V gives CDR1 MDHEN, CDR2 SYDVKM. Trimming cost V 6 bases and J 5 bases, with 11 bases left between them. The CDR3 contains 12 residues. The DNA for the CDR3 is TGTGCCAGCAGCCTAGCGTTTCACGAGCAGTACTTC. This sequence encodes CASSLAFHEQYF.

The CDR3 sequence: CGQGGLAGGIREQYF. CDR3 nucleotides: TGTGGGCAGGGAGGGCTAGCCGGGGGAATCCGGGAGCAGTACTTC. V gene TRBV12-5 combines with J gene TRBJ2-7; 7 nucleotides agree with TRBD2. This CDR3 is 15 amino acids long. Germline V gene data show CDR1 as LGHNT and CDR2 as FRNRAP.

This clonotype was counted only a few times. This chain joins TRBV28 and TRBJ2-5; TRBD1 matches at 7 bases. The CDR3 is 14 amino acids. V was clipped by 5 bases and J by 5 bases; unmatched bases: 8. Germline lookup yields CDR1 MDHEN and CDR2 SYDVKM. For the CDR3, the DNA is TGTGCCAGCAGTCTGGGACAGCGGTGGGAGACCCAGTACTTC. It translates to CASSLGQRWETQYF.

J is TRBJ1-1 and V is TRBV6-5; 9 nucleotides match TRBD1. V shed 6 bases, J shed 4 bases, and the junction held 15 bases outside the gene matches. Germline CDR1 MNHEY, CDR2 SVGAGI. This CDR3 has 17 residues. CDR3 sequence reads: CASSPGQGSVLATEAFF. Here the CDR3 DNA reads TGTGCCAGCAGCCCAGGACAGGGGAGCGTTCTGGCCACTGAAGCTTTCTTT.

This clonotype showed up just a few times. J is TRBJ2-5 and V is TRBV29-1, with a tentative D call TRBD1 (6 bases). Germline V gene sequence: CDR1 SQVTM, CDR2 ANQGSEA. The CDR3 runs to 13 residues. V was clipped by 7 bases and J by 1 base, with 13 bases between them. CDR3 region: CSAKQGFQETQYF. The CDR3 DNA reads as TGCAGCGCAAAACAGGGTTTCCAAGAGACCCAGTACTTC.

This clonotype was seen a handful of times. The rearrangement uses TRBV27 and TRBJ1-2; D is undetermined. CDR1 and CDR2 (germline): MNHEY, SMNVEV (reference sequence). The germline V and J ends were trimmed by 7 bases and 4 bases, with 10 bases remaining between them. The CDR3 consists of 12 residues. The CDR3 loop is CASTDTGYGYTF. The CDR3 coding sequence is TGTGCCAGCACCGACACCGGCTATGGCTACACCTTC.

The chain employs TRBV24-1 and TRBJ1-1; D is ambiguous. The germline V gene encodes CDR1 KGHDR and CDR2 SFDVKD. This CDR3 is built from 13 residues. The ends were cut back, 7 bases at V and 2 bases at J, with 10 bases in the middle. The CDR3 here is CATSEDFNTEAFF. The DNA for the CDR3 is TGTGCCACCAGCGAGGACTTCAACACTGAAGCTTTCTTT.

The chain recombines TRBV18 with TRBJ2-4; D is uncertain. The V end was cut by 3 bases, the J end by 1 base, with 16 bases between. Germline loops: CDR1 KGHSH, CDR2 LQKENI. CDR3 length: 17 residues. DNA of the CDR3: TGTGCCAGCTCACCCGTTCGAGCGCCCGGGGCCAAAAACATTCAGTACTTC. Residues: CASSPVRAPGAKNIQYF.

The rearrangement joins TRBV28 to TRBJ2-3, with 7 bases lining up with TRBD1. The ends lost 5 bases at V and 0 bases at J; junction bases unmatched: 8. Germline CDR1 is MDHEN and CDR2 is SYDVKM. The CDR3 sequence is 16 residues long. The CDR3 loop is CASSKRRGPSTDTQYF. The CDR3, as DNA: TGTGCCAGCAGTAAAAGAAGGGGGCCTAGCACAGATACGCAGTATTTT. The variable domain in full, with the rest retrieved from reference TRBV28 and TRBJ2-3, is DVKVTQSSRYLVKRTGEKVFLECVQDMDHENMFWYRQDPGLGLRLIYFSYDVKMKEKGDIPEGYSVSREKKERFSLILESASTNQTSMYLCASSKRRGPSTDTQYFGPGTRLTVL.

The chain carries TRBV30 and TRBJ2-1; weak D call: TRBD1 (7 bases). The CDR3 loop spans 15 amino acids. Per the germline V gene, CDR1 is GTSNPN and CDR2 is SVGIG (reference sequence). Trimming left V 0 bases short and J 2 bases short, with 11 bases between. CDR3 in amino acids: CAWSVGRGAYNEQFF. In nucleotides, the CDR3 is TGTGCCTGGAGTGTTGGCAGGGGGGCCTACAATGAGCAGTTCTTC.

J is TRBJ2-7 and V is TRBV7-6; maybe TRBD1 (6 bases). The CDR3 totals 13 residues. V lost 1 base to trimming and J lost 7 bases, with 11 bases between them. Per germline, CDR1 SGHVS and CDR2 FNYEAQ. CDR3 DNA: TGTGCCAGCAGCTTAGAGTGGGGGCGTGAGCAGTACTTC. Translation gives CASSLEWGREQYF.

This chain links TRBV5-1 with TRBJ2-2; D unresolved. The CDR3 contains 13 residues. CDR1 and CDR2 from the germline V gene are SGHRS and YFSETQ. With 0 bases removed from V and 6 bases from J, the gap between germline ends came to 6 bases. CDR3 residues: CASSLAYSGELFF. In DNA, the CDR3 is TGCGCCAGCAGCTTGGCCTATTCCGGGGAGCTGTTTTTT.

The chain has TRBV5-4 and TRBJ2-3, with D maybe TRBD2 (5 bases). Trimming took off 4 bases at V and 1 base at J, with 10 bases between the two ends. CDR1 and CDR2 (germline): SGHNT, YYREEE (reference sequence). CDR3 length equals 14 residues. CDR3 in amino acids: CASSQADRTDTQYF. For the CDR3, the DNA is TGTGCCAGCAGCCAAGCGGATCGCACAGATACGCAGTATTTT.

The chain carries TRBV5-1 and TRBJ1-6; D is unclear. Germline V CDR1 and CDR2: SGHRS, YFSETQ. Trimming stripped 0 bases from V and 7 bases from J, with 8 bases between. The CDR3 covers 14 residues. CDR3 nucleotide sequence: TGCGCCAGCAGCTTGGATCGGCGGAATTCACCCCTCCACTTT. The encoded protein is CASSLDRRNSPLHF.

In this sample, this clonotype turned up once. The chain links TRBV6-2 or TRBV6-3 to TRBJ1-5, with TRBD1 matching over 8 bases. Per the germline V gene, CDR1 is MNHEY and CDR2 is SVGEGT. J lost 4 bases, V lost 7 bases, and 9 bases had no gene match. The CDR3 loop spans 15 amino acids. The CDR3 DNA is TGTGCCAGCACCTTGGACAGGGCATTAAATCAGCCCCAGCATTTT. Translation gives CASTLDRALNQPQHF.

This clonotype occurred once. V usage is TRBV7-2 and J usage is TRBJ2-7, with a tentative D call TRBD1 (7 bases). The V end lost 2 bases, the J end lost 2 bases, and 13 bases lay between the germline ends. Germline V lookup: CDR1 SGHTA, CDR2 FQGNSA. The CDR3 loop spans 15 amino acids. CDR3 in amino acids: CASSLRAGGTYEQYF. DNA for the CDR3: TGTGCCAGCAGCTTAAGGGCAGGGGGGACCTACGAGCAGTACTTC.

In its sample, this clonotype was seen a few times. The chain carries TRBV6-2 or TRBV6-3 and TRBJ2-1; TRBD1 aligns across 9 bases. Germline lookup yields CDR1 MNHEY and CDR2 SVGEGT. This CDR3 has 16 amino acids. V shed 5 bases, J shed 4 bases, and the junction held 9 bases outside the gene matches. The CDR3 DNA follows: TGTGCCAGCAGTGGGACAGGGCGGCCCTTTTACAATGAGCAGTTCTTC. It specifies CASSGTGRPFYNEQFF.